A selection of T cell receptor beta chains follows, all from one sample in a study of cytotoxic CD8 clonotypes in ibrutinib-treated CLL. Repertoires were generated with immunoSEQ multiplex PCR, while TCRdb's copy carries only in-frame clones and drops some. The sample has 150,000 or so clones, more than 70% seen once. Sequencing was performed on PBMCs, taken after 36 months of ibrutinib treatment. Receptor source: a human donor with chronic lymphocytic leukemia. CDR3s include the opening cysteine and the closing phenylalanine or tryptophan. D genes are given only for firm matches. Only part of the rows carry a size: once, few, many, or a class if the clone is expanded.

TRBJ1-3,NA,NA,TRBV28,CASSPGTFGNTIYF,TGTGCCAGCAGTCCCGGGACATTTGGAAACACCATATATTTT
TRBJ1-1,TRBD1,NA,TRBV27,CASSPTDRGRRTEAFF,TGTGCCAGCAGTCCGACCGACAGGGGCCGTAGGACTGAAGCTTTCTTT
TRBJ2-1,TRBD2,NA,TRBV5-1,CASSLAGAFYNEQFF,TGCGCCAGCAGCTTAGCGGGGGCTTTCTACAATGAGCAGTTCTTC
TRBJ2-7,NA,NA,TRBV19,CASSIGRNYEQYF,TGTGCCAGTAGTATCGGCAGAAACTACGAGCAGTACTTC
TRBJ2-3,NA,NA,TRBV7-8,CASSPRVLDTQYF,TGTGCCAGCAGCCCCAGGGTATTAGATACGCAGTATTTT
TRBJ2-7,NA,once,TRBV9,CASSPDAYEQYF,TGTGCCAGCAGCCCGGACGCCTACGAGCAGTACTTC
TRBJ2-1,NA,few,TRBV19,CASTQGNNEQFF,TGTGCCAGTACCCAGGGTAACAATGAGCAGTTCTTC
TRBJ2-7,NA,NA,TRBV6-5,CASSYSAGEYEQYF,TGTGCCAGCAGTTACTCCGCCGGGGAGTACGAGCAGTACTTC
TRBJ1-1,TRBD1,NA,TRBV10-3,CAIKTGRTEAFF,TGTGCCATCAAGACAGGGCGCACTGAAGCTTTCTTT
TRBJ2-2,NA,few,TRBV6-5,CASSYSNRDGGELFF,TGTGCCAGCAGTTACTCGAATAGGGATGGCGGGGAGCTGTTTTTT